Each of the 7 T cell receptor beta chains below was sequenced from the same sample in a study of T cell responses to AZD1222 COVID-19 vaccine. Repertoires were generated with immunoSEQ multiplex PCR, while TCRdb's copy carries only in-frame clones and drops some. The sample gives fewer than 200,000 clones, about 91% of which show up once; around 0.5% is in the top ten. Sample: peripheral blood, taken on day 0 of AZD1222 vaccination. The source is an adult in good health.

The chain links TRBV15 to TRBJ1-6; weak D call: TRBD1 (5 bases). Trimming shortened V by 0 bases and J by 9 bases, and 12 bases separated the two germline ends. The CDR3 is 15 amino acids. Germline CDR1 reads LNHNV; CDR2 reads YYDKDF (reference sequence). Written as DNA, the CDR3 is TGTGCCACCAGCAGAGATCAGGGTTACCGTTCACCCCTCCACTTT. It codes for CATSRDQGYRSPLHF.

This clone was observed a single time. The V call is TRBV13, the J call TRBJ1-5, with D possibly matching TRBD1 (5 bases). The length of the CDR3 is 18 residues. The V end was cut by 4 bases, the J end by 5 bases, with 24 bases between. Germline V gene data show CDR1 as PRHDT and CDR2 as FYEKMQ (reference sequence). CDR3 DNA sequence: TGTGCCAGCAGCTCCACCCGATATTCAGGGACGGAAGATCAGCCCCAGCATTTT. This codes for CASSSTRYSGTEDQPQHF.

The chain couples TRBV27 to TRBJ1-1, with D uncertain. Trimming pared 8 bases from V and 0 bases from J, leaving 13 bases between. Per the germline V gene, CDR1 is MNHEY and CDR2 is SMNVEV (reference sequence). This CDR3 has 14 amino acids. This chain's CDR3 is CASSKASMNTEAFF. The CDR3 DNA reads TGTGCCAGCTCCAAAGCATCGATGAACACTGAAGCTTTCTTT.

The rearrangement uses TRBV4-2 and TRBJ1-4; 7 bases align to TRBD1. CDR3 length: 15 residues. Germline V gives CDR1 LGHNA, CDR2 YNFKEQ. V shed 2 bases, J shed 4 bases, and the junction held 4 bases outside the gene matches. CDR3 coding DNA: TGTGCCAGCAGCCAAACAGGGGTAGATAATGAAAAACTGTTTTTT. This encodes CASSQTGVDNEKLFF.

The chain has TRBV6-1 and TRBJ2-5; 7 nucleotides agree with TRBD2. CDR3 length: 15 amino acids. J lost 4 bases, V lost 1 base, and 6 bases had no gene match. Germline CDR1 and CDR2: MNHNS and SASEGT. CDR3 nucleotides: TGTGCCAGCAGTGAAGTTAGCGGGCGAATAGAGACCCAGTACTTC. Translated: CASSEVSGRIETQYF.

V gene TRBV14 combines with J gene TRBJ2-2; D may be TRBD1 (6 bases). V was shortened by 2 bases and J by 7 bases, with 14 bases between the two germline ends. CDR1 SGHDN and CDR2 FVKESK come from the germline V gene. This CDR3 is built from 15 residues. CDR3 in amino acids: CASSQLSGEYGELFF. The CDR3 bases are TGTGCCAGCAGCCAACTTTCAGGGGAGTACGGGGAGCTGTTTTTT.

DNA for the CDR3: TGTGCCATCAGAACCGGGACAGGGGGGGAAGAGACCCAGTACTTC. It specifies CAIRTGTGGEETQYF. V is TRBV10-3 and J is TRBJ2-5; 11 bases line up with TRBD1. Germline-derived CDR1 and CDR2 are ENHRY and SYGVKD. The CDR3 is made up of 15 amino acids. V lost 6 bases, J lost 3 bases, and 6 bases stayed unmatched.